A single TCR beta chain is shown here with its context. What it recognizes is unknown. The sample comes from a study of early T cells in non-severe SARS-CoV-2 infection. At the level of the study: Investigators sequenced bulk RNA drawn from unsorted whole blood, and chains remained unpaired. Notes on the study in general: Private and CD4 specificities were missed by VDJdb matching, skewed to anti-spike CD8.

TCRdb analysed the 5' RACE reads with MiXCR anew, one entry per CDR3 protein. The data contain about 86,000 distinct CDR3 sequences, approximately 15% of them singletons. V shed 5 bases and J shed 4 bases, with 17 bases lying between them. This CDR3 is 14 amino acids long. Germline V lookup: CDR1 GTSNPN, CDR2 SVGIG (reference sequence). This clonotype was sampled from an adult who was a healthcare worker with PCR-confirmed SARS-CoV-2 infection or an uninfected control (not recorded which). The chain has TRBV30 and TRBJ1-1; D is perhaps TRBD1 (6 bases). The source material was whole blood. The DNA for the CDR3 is TGTGCCTGGGGAAAAACAGGGTCCGGCACTGAAGCTTTCTTT. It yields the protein CAWGKTGSGTEAFF.